The 14 T cell receptor beta chains listed next were all sequenced from one sample in a study of beta chain features in type 1 diabetes. Investigators reverse transcribed all isolated RNA, so they sequenced expressed TCRB transcripts. TCRdb's table, derived via immunoSEQ multiplex PCR, lists solely in-frame clones and lacks some. The table lists under 300,000 clones, approximately 16% of them singletons. General observations from the study: Within each of all four CD4+ subsets, Type 1 diabetes patients had TCRB CDR3s that were moderately but significantly shorter.

Their specific antigens are unknown. Sequenced material: naive CD4+ T cells from blood. Receptor source: a man aged 30 to 45 with type 1 diabetes.

The J gene is TRBJ2-2, the V gene TRBV30; D remains unclear. The length of the CDR3 is 14 residues. Trimming removed 5 bases at V and 7 bases at J, with 17 bases between. CDR1 GTSNPN and CDR2 SVGIG come from the germline V gene (reference sequence). CDR3 region: CAWAVLASGGELFF. DNA for the CDR3: TGTGCCTGGGCCGTCCTTGCTTCGGGCGGGGAGCTGTTTTTT.

As to this clone: At the DNA level, this CDR3 is encoded by other sequences in the same sample as well. The chain combines TRBV6-5 with TRBJ1-2, with a weak D call TRBD1 (6 bases). Trimming removed 6 bases at V and 8 bases at J, with 13 bases between. This CDR3 spans 12 amino acids. Germline CDR1 reads MNHEY; CDR2 reads SVGAGI. CDR3 amino acids: CASSYRAGGYTF. Here the CDR3 DNA reads TGTGCCAGCAGCTACAGGGCGGGGGGCTACACCTTC.

This chain uses TRBV30 with TRBJ2-3; D not certain. Germline assignment: CDR1 GTSNPN and CDR2 SVGIG (reference sequence). The V end was cut by 0 bases, the J end by 3 bases, with 4 bases between. CDR3 length equals 12 residues. The CDR3 region has the DNA TGTGCCTGGAGTGTACAAACAGATACGCAGTATTTT. Translating it yields CAWSVQTDTQYF.

This chain joins TRBV5-1 and TRBJ2-1, with TRBD2 identical over 13 bases. V trimming: 4 bases; J trimming: 9 bases; junction bases outside the gene matches: 7. The CDR3 spans 15 residues. Germline V gene sequence: CDR1 SGHRS, CDR2 YFSETQ. This CDR3 is CASSVGLAGDGEQFF. The CDR3 nucleotides are TGCGCCAGCAGCGTCGGACTAGCGGGAGATGGTGAGCAGTTCTTC.

V gene TRBV5-4 combines with J gene TRBJ2-6; D is undetermined. There are 16 residues in the CDR3. Germline V gene lookup returns CDR1 SGHNT and CDR2 YYREEE (reference sequence). The germline V and J ends were trimmed by 0 bases and 0 bases, with 7 bases remaining between them. The CDR3 sequence is CASSLAPVSGANVLTF. The CDR3 bases are TGTGCCAGCAGCTTGGCTCCAGTCTCTGGGGCCAACGTCCTGACTTTC.

The gene calls are TRBV7-2 and TRBJ2-7, with TRBD2 matching 12 bases. Losses at the gene ends were 3 bases for V and 1 base for J; bases not matched to a gene: 1. This CDR3 is built from 15 residues. Germline CDR1 reads SGHTA; CDR2 reads FQGNSA. As DNA, the CDR3 is TGTGCCAGCAGCTTGGGACTAGCGGGTTCCTACGAGCAGTACTTC. Translated: CASSLGLAGSYEQYF.

The V and J genes are TRBV4-1 and TRBJ2-3, with D unclear. Germline CDR1 reads MGHRA; CDR2 reads YSYEKL. The CDR3 has 14 residues. V lost 4 bases, J lost 5 bases, and 13 bases lay in between. This CDR3 reads CASSPASGVDTQYF. CDR3 sequence (DNA): TGCGCCAGCAGCCCGGCGTCCGGTGTAGATACGCAGTATTTT.

This sequence joins TRBV28 and TRBJ2-5; D remains ambiguous. This CDR3 has 12 amino acids. Looked up from germline, CDR1 is MDHEN and CDR2 is SYDVKM. V was cut by 3 bases and J by 4 bases, with 6 bases left in between. CDR3 protein: CASSFLGETQYF. CDR3 sequence (DNA): TGTGCCAGCAGTTTTTTGGGAGAGACCCAGTACTTC. Drawing the rest from reference TRBV28 and TRBJ2-5, the complete variable domain is DVKVTQSSRYLVKRTGEKVFLECVQDMDHENMFWYRQDPGLGLRLIYFSYDVKMKEKGDIPEGYSVSREKKERFSLILESASTNQTSMYLCASSFLGETQYFGPGTRLLVL.

This clone was observed a handful of times. The chain combines TRBV29-1 with TRBJ1-1; D remains ambiguous. Germline-derived CDR1 and CDR2 are SQVTM and ANQGSEA. Trimming shortened V by 2 bases and J by 5 bases, and 12 bases separated the two germline ends. This CDR3 has 13 residues. CDR3: CSVEPPGGTEAFF. CDR3 bases: TGCAGCGTTGAACCCCCCGGAGGGACTGAAGCTTTCTTT.

This chain links TRBV30 with TRBJ2-7; D might be TRBD2 (5 bases). CDR1 GTSNPN and CDR2 SVGIG come from the germline V gene (reference sequence). CDR3 length: 13 amino acids. V was cut by 0 bases and J by 0 bases, with 6 bases left in between. For the CDR3, the DNA is TGTGCCTGGAGTGTTAGCGACTCCTACGAGCAGTACTTC. Translating gives CAWSVSDSYEQYF.

The rearrangement joins TRBV7-2 to TRBJ1-5, with D unclear. Trimming took 1 base from V and 10 from J, leaving 14 bases between them. This CDR3 is 14 amino acids long. CDR1 is SGHTA, CDR2 FQGNSA, per germline. DNA of the CDR3: TGTGCCAGCAGCTTAGAGGGCAGGTTCTCACCCCAGCATTTT. Amino acid sequence: CASSLEGRFSPQHF.

CDR3 loop: CASSSQLSEQYF. The CDR3 nucleotides read TGCGCCAGCAGCAGCCAGTTAAGCGAGCAGTACTTC. The chain couples TRBV4-1 to TRBJ2-7, with D uncertain. CDR3 length: 12 amino acids. Germline CDR1 reads MGHRA; CDR2 reads YSYEKL. The ends were cut back, 5 bases at V and 6 bases at J, with 11 bases in the middle.

This clone appeared a few times. The rearrangement links TRBV5-4 to TRBJ2-3, with D possibly TRBD2 on 5 matching bases. The germline V gene has CDR1 SGHNT and CDR2 YYREEE (reference sequence). V lost 4 bases and J 6 bases, leaving 18 bases between the germline ends. The CDR3 extends over 15 amino acids. CDR3: CASSPGGRLEDTQYF. CDR3 in DNA: TGTGCCAGCAGCCCCGGCGGGCGGCTGGAGGATACGCAGTATTTT.

The V and J genes are TRBV15 and TRBJ1-2; TRBD1 is a possible D gene (5 bases). V was trimmed by 0 bases and J by 2 bases, leaving 13 bases between them. The CDR3 extends over 16 amino acids. The germline gives CDR1 LNHNV, CDR2 YYDKDF (reference sequence). CDR3 loop: CATSRDLGPGNYGYTF. CDR3 DNA: TGTGCCACCAGCAGAGATCTAGGTCCAGGGAACTATGGCTACACCTTC. The variable domain in full, completed from reference TRBV15 and TRBJ1-2, reads DAMVIQNPRYQVTQFGKPVTLSCSQTLNHNVMYWYQQKSSQAPKLLFHYYDKDFNNEADTPDNFQSRRPNTSFCFLDIRSPGLGDTAMYLCATSRDLGPGNYGYTFGSGTRLTVV.